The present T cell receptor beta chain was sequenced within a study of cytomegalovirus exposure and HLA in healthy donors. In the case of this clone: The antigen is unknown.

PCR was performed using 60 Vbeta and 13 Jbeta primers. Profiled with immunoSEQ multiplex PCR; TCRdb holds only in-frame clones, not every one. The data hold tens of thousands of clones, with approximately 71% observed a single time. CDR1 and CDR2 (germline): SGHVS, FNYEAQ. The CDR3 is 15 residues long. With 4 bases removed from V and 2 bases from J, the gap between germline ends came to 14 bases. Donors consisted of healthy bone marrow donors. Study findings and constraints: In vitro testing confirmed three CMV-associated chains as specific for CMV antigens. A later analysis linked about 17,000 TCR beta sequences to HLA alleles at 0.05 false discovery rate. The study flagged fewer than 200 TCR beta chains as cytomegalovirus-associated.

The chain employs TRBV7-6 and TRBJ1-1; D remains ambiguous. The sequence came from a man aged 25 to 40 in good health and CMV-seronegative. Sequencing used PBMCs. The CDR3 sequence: CASSSDPTANTEAFF. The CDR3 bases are TGTGCCAGCAGCTCCGACCCGACTGCCAACACTGAAGCTTTCTTT.